Given below is one TCR beta chain in context. TCRdb re-derived calls from the reads in MiXCR, one entry per CDR3 protein. The data show 200,000 to 300,000 distinct CDR3 sequences, with 29% seen just once and nearly 7.5% held by the top ten. The data derive from a study of kidney transplant recipient with SARS-CoV-2 infection. The germline V and J ends were trimmed by 5 bases and 4 bases, with 23 bases remaining between them. In germline, CDR1 is GTSNPN, CDR2 SVGIG (reference sequence). The CDR3 is 16 residues long. Sequencing was performed on a blood sample, taken at baseline and between days 110 and 120 from a kidney transplant recipient. The sequence was collected from a young adult male patient who had COVID-19 and was a kidney transplant recipient. Among the T cells, some may be from the graft donor. V is TRBV30 and J is TRBJ1-2; D is uncertain. DNA for the CDR3: TGTGCCTGGCATTCCGAGCGTTATAGAAAGACCTATGGCTACACCTTC. Protein sequence: CAWHSERYRKTYGYTF.